Below are 24 T cell receptor beta chains sequenced from a single sample in a study of blood T cell repertoires in COVID-19. TCRdb's copy holds only in-frame clones and misses some; the assay was immunoSEQ multiplex PCR. Counted here are 200,000 to 300,000 clones, 88% occurring once; the ten biggest clones make up roughly 6.7%. The specimen was peripheral blood. These receptor sequences come from a woman aged 25 to 39 with COVID-19, enrolled during active disease.

The sample holds a few counts of this clone. V gene TRBV6-5 combines with J gene TRBJ2-2; 10 positions match TRBD2. V lost 4 bases to trimming and J lost 5 bases; unmatched junction nucleotides: 7. The CDR3 has 16 amino acids. The germline gives CDR1 MNHEY, CDR2 SVGAGI. The CDR3 sequence: CASSLLAGAGTGELFF. The CDR3, as DNA: TGTGCCAGCAGTTTGCTAGCGGGAGCGGGAACCGGGGAGCTGTTTTTT.

The gene calls are TRBV5-5 and TRBJ1-5; D is perhaps TRBD1 (5 bases). Germline V CDR1 and CDR2: SGHKS, YYEKEE (reference sequence). The CDR3 has 15 amino acids. The V and J ends lost 1 base and 2 bases respectively, with 10 bases between them. The CDR3 loop reads CASSLLGPGNQPQHF. DNA for the CDR3: TGTGCCAGCAGCTTGTTGGGGCCCGGCAATCAGCCCCAGCATTTT.

This clone was seen only once. V usage is TRBV5-4 and J usage is TRBJ2-5; TRBD1 matches 8 bases. Germline V lookup: CDR1 SGHNT, CDR2 YYREEE (reference sequence). Losses at the gene ends were 0 bases for V and 2 bases for J; bases not matched to a gene: 3. CDR3 length: 15 residues. CDR3 in DNA: TGTGCCAGCAGCTTGGGGCGGACAGGGCAAGAGACCCAGTACTTC. Its protein product is CASSLGRTGQETQYF. Supplemented by reference TRBV5-4 and TRBJ2-5, the full variable domain reads ETGVTQSPTHLIKTRGQQVTLRCSSQSGHNTVSWYQQALGQGPQFIFQYYREEENGRGNFPPRFSGLQFPNYSSELNVNALELDDSALYLCASSLGRTGQETQYFGPGTRLLVL.

The chain couples TRBV12-3 or TRBV12-4 to TRBJ1-1; no reliable D call. CDR3 length: 12 amino acids. The V end was cut by 6 bases, the J end by 5 bases, with 10 bases between. The CDR3 sequence is CASSIAGTEAFF. In DNA, the CDR3 is TGTGCCAGCAGCATAGCGGGTACTGAAGCTTTCTTT.

The chain employs TRBV6-5 and TRBJ1-4; the D gene is possibly TRBD1 (5 bases). V lost 0 bases to trimming and J lost 2 bases, with 7 bases between them. Germline-derived CDR1 and CDR2 are MNHEY and SVGAGI. The CDR3 spans 15 residues. The CDR3 DNA sequence: TGTGCCAGCAGTTACTCGGAGGGGACTAATGAAAAACTGTTTTTT. It is translated as CASSYSEGTNEKLFF.

This clone was picked up one time. The chain carries TRBV29-1 and TRBJ1-2; 9 nucleotides match TRBD1. The CDR3 has 15 amino acids. Looked up from germline, CDR1 is SQVTM and CDR2 is ANQGSEA. V lost 6 bases, J lost 3 bases, and 11 bases stayed unmatched. The CDR3 is CSVDKTGGEDYGYTF. The CDR3 coding sequence is TGCAGCGTAGACAAAACAGGGGGCGAAGACTATGGCTACACCTTC.

The gene calls are TRBV9 and TRBJ2-7, with 7 nucleotides matching TRBD1. Germline V gives CDR1 SGDLS, CDR2 YYNGEE. The CDR3 has 15 amino acids. Trimming took 1 base from V and 0 from J; bases not matched to a gene: 4. This chain's CDR3 is CASSVKAGGSYEQYF. The CDR3 DNA reads as TGTGCCAGCAGCGTAAAGGCAGGGGGCTCCTACGAGCAGTACTTC.

The rearrangement joins TRBV12-3 or TRBV12-4 to TRBJ2-1; D call uncertain. CDR3 length equals 12 residues. The V and J ends lost 2 bases and 7 bases respectively, with 6 bases between them. The CDR3 region is CASSLPGNEQFF. The CDR3 coding sequence is TGTGCCAGCAGTTTACCCGGGAATGAGCAGTTCTTC.

The chain uses TRBV9 and TRBJ1-1; D unresolved. The CDR3 has 12 amino acids. V was trimmed by 0 bases and J by 11 bases, leaving 11 bases between them. Germline values: CDR1 SGDLS, CDR2 YYNGEE. DNA for the CDR3: TGTGCCAGCAGCGTAGATGGTCCGGTTGCTTTCTTT. This encodes CASSVDGPVAFF.

V and J are TRBV18 and TRBJ1-1, with no clear D. This CDR3 comprises 16 residues. The ends were cut back, 3 bases at V and 1 base at J, with 15 bases in the middle. Per the germline V gene, CDR1 is KGHSH and CDR2 is LQKENI. The CDR3 region has the DNA TGTGCCAGCTCACCTATAAGCCCGGCGGGGAACACTGAAGCTTTCTTT. This translates into CASSPISPAGNTEAFF.

The V call is TRBV28, the J call TRBJ1-4, with D maybe TRBD1 (6 bases). The CDR3 is 16 residues long. Germline-derived CDR1 and CDR2 are MDHEN and SYDVKM. V shed 4 bases and J shed 5 bases, with 17 bases lying between them. CDR3 nucleotides: TGTGCCAGCAGTTCCCCCCGGCAGGGGCTGAATGAAAAACTGTTTTTT. Translating gives CASSSPRQGLNEKLFF.

The chain couples TRBV5-4 to TRBJ1-1; TRBD1 matches 8 bases. Trimming at V came to 5 bases and at J to 1 base, leaving 7 bases not matched to a gene. The CDR3 runs to 15 residues. Per germline, CDR1 SGHNT and CDR2 YYREEE (reference sequence). CDR3 loop: CASRRTGFGNTEAFF. In DNA form, the CDR3 reads TGTGCCAGCAGACGGACAGGGTTTGGGAACACTGAAGCTTTCTTT.

Notes on this clone: This CDR3 is also generated by other DNA sequences in the sample. The chain uses TRBV24-1 and TRBJ1-4; 10 bases match TRBD1. V was clipped by 4 bases and J by 5 bases; unmatched bases: 3. This CDR3 has 15 residues. Germline V gene sequence: CDR1 KGHDR, CDR2 SFDVKD. CDR3 nucleotides: TGTGCCACCAGTGACCCGGGACAGGGGAATGAAAAACTGTTTTTT. Protein: CATSDPGQGNEKLFF.

CDR3 nucleotide sequence: TGTGCCAGCAGCCCCCCCCCTCCCTCTGGGGCCAACGTCCTGACTTTC. It codes for CASSPPPPSGANVLTF. The chain uses TRBV9 and TRBJ2-6; D unresolved. The CDR3 length is 16 residues. The ends were cut back, 4 bases at V and 0 bases at J, with 11 bases in the middle. Germline loops: CDR1 SGDLS, CDR2 YYNGEE.

V usage is TRBV18 and J usage is TRBJ1-3; D is uncertain. Per the germline V gene, CDR1 is KGHSH and CDR2 is LQKENI. The CDR3 extends over 13 amino acids. Trimming took off 5 bases at V and 4 bases at J, with 9 bases between the two ends. CDR3 coding DNA: TGTGCCAGCTCATCAGGCCCGGGAAACACCATATATTTT. Protein sequence: CASSSGPGNTIYF.

The gene calls are TRBV11-3 and TRBJ1-2, with 9 positions matching TRBD1. There are 17 residues in the CDR3. Germline V lookup: CDR1 SGHNT, CDR2 YENEEA. The V segment lost 3 bases and the J segment 3 bases; nucleotides outside the gene matches: 11. In nucleotides, the CDR3 is TGTGCCAGCAGCTTCGGACAGACAGGGGGAGTGGACTATGGCTACACCTTC. Encoded protein: CASSFGQTGGVDYGYTF.

The chain joins TRBV11-3 to TRBJ2-2; 8 positions agree with TRBD2. This CDR3 has 15 residues. V shed 5 bases and J 0 bases; nucleotides not matched to a gene: 2. The germline CDR1 and CDR2 sequences are SGHNT and YENEEA. The CDR3 sequence is CASSPGGANTGELFF. CDR3 sequence (DNA): TGTGCCAGCAGCCCCGGGGGGGCGAACACCGGGGAGCTGTTTTTT.

The CDR3 sequence: CASSNTGYSTSGGLRGEQFF. The CDR3 region has the DNA TGTGCCAGCAGCAATACAGGGTACTCTACTAGCGGGGGCCTCCGGGGTGAGCAGTTCTTC. J is TRBJ2-1 and V is TRBV6-2 or TRBV6-3, with 11 bases matching TRBD2. The CDR3 is made up of 20 amino acids. V shed 6 bases, J shed 9 bases, and the junction held 25 bases outside the gene matches. The germline V gene has CDR1 MNHEY and CDR2 SVGEGT.

The rearrangement joins TRBV7-2 to TRBJ2-2; the D gene is possibly TRBD2 (5 bases). This CDR3 is built from 14 residues. Germline V gives CDR1 SGHTA, CDR2 FQGNSA. Trimming took 5 bases from V and 2 from J, leaving 9 bases between them. As DNA, the CDR3 is TGTGCCAGCAGCCCCGGACTTAACACCGGGGAGCTGTTTTTT. Its protein product is CASSPGLNTGELFF.

This chain joins TRBV24-1 and TRBJ2-1, with D perhaps TRBD1 (5 bases). This CDR3 has 14 amino acids. CDR1 and CDR2 (germline): KGHDR, SFDVKD. V was trimmed by 8 bases and J by 1 base, leaving 11 bases between them. CDR3 nucleotides: TGTGCCACCAAGGGTAGGGGTTCCTACAATGAGCAGTTCTTC. The encoded protein is CATKGRGSYNEQFF.

The genes are TRBV4-1 and TRBJ2-2, with TRBD2 matching 7 bases. The CDR3 covers 15 residues. The germline V gene encodes CDR1 MGHRA and CDR2 YSYEKL. V shed 3 bases and J 2 bases; nucleotides not matched to a gene: 3. CDR3 in amino acids: CASSQASGNTGELFF. Written as DNA, the CDR3 is TGCGCCAGCAGCCAGGCTAGCGGTAACACCGGGGAGCTGTTTTTT.

The chain is built from TRBV4-1 and TRBJ1-3; no reliable D call. The CDR3 has 15 residues. V was clipped by 4 bases and J by 0 bases, with 10 bases between them. CDR1 and CDR2 from the germline V gene are MGHRA and YSYEKL. CDR3 sequence (DNA): TGCGCCAGCAGCCCCAGACATCGCTCTGGAAACACCATATATTTT. This codes for CASSPRHRSGNTIYF.

The rearrangement uses TRBV2 and TRBJ2-4; TRBD1 matches at 7 bases. The CDR3 covers 16 residues. V shed 6 bases, J shed 4 bases, and the junction held 12 bases outside the gene matches. Germline lookup yields CDR1 SNHLY and CDR2 FYNNEI. CDR3 DNA sequence: TGTGCCAGCAGCCTCCGGGACAGTTTCCTAAAAAACATTCAGTACTTC. Its protein is CASSLRDSFLKNIQYF.

The V gene is TRBV2, the J gene TRBJ1-5; D ambiguous. Trimming shortened V by 4 bases and J by 2 bases, and 9 bases separated the two germline ends. This CDR3 region has 14 residues. Looked up from germline, CDR1 is SNHLY and CDR2 is FYNNEI. DNA for the CDR3: TGTGCCAGCAGTGTACGGGAGGGCAATCAGCCCCAGCATTTT. Encoded protein: CASSVREGNQPQHF.